This T cell receptor (beta chain) came from a study of blood T cell repertoires in COVID-19. On the study more broadly: Samples representing acute and convalescent COVID-19 were sourced from the United States, Italy and Spain.

During active infection, Seattle patients enrolled and were then monitored through disease. Data came from immunoSEQ multiplex PCR; TCRdb stores just in-frame clones and leaves some out. The sample shows fewer than 200,000 clones, 85% of them seen only once. Germline V gene lookup returns CDR1 SGHVS and CDR2 FQNEAQ. V was clipped by 5 bases and J by 2 bases, with 13 bases between them. The CDR3 covers 16 residues. The chain is built from TRBV7-8 and TRBJ2-6, with D possibly matching TRBD2 (5 bases). Sequencing input: peripheral blood. The clonotype comes from a woman aged 55 to 70 with COVID-19, enrolled during active disease. The CDR3, as DNA: TGTGCCAGCAGCCCCACTAGGGAAACTGGGGCCAACGTCCTGACTTTC. Translation: CASSPTRETGANVLTF.